This entry features one T cell receptor beta chain sequence. Its antigen is as yet unknown. These data come from a study of Ad26.COV2.S vaccination and SARS-CoV-2 variants. As for the study in general: Vaccine-arm donor from the placebo-controlled COV1001 Ad26.COV2.S trial. Ad26.COV2.S shots went into the muscle once or twice, 56 days apart.

Only in-frame clones appear in the TCRdb table, and some are missing; sequencing was by immunoSEQ multiplex PCR. The sample has roughly 460,000 clones; nearly 90% are singletons. The CDR3 extends over 16 amino acids. Trimming stripped 4 bases from V and 0 bases from J, with 13 bases between. Germline-derived CDR1 and CDR2 are SNHLY and FYNNEI. Treatment indicated: some 20 received Ad26.COV2.S at low or high dose, single or two shots; a few received placebo; per-sample allocation not given. All samples were drawn on day 63, counting from the first vaccine or placebo injection. Whole-study findings and limits: Reported findings describe substantial breadth in spike-specific CD8+ and CD4+ T cell responses following vaccination.

This specimen consisted of peripheral blood, obtained in a trial of Ad26.COV2.S vaccine versus placebo. This rearrangement joins TRBV2 to TRBJ1-5; no reliable D call. The TCR sequence derives from a person between 18 and 60 years old who received the Ad26.COV2.S COVID-19 vaccine or a placebo. The CDR3 DNA is TGTGCCAGCAGTGTCGGCCAGACTTATAGCAATCAGCCCCAGCATTTT. This gives the protein CASSVGQTYSNQPQHF.